Listed here are 9 T cell receptor beta chains from one sample, sequenced in a study of cytomegalovirus exposure and HLA in healthy donors. The PCR was carried out with 60 Vbeta primers and 13 Jbeta primers. Some clones are missing from TCRdb's copy, which holds only in-frame ones; the method was immunoSEQ multiplex PCR. In the table there are 150,000 to 200,000 clones, approximately 80% of which are singletons. Material for sequencing was PBMCs. The receptors here all came from a woman aged 40 to 50 in good health and CMV-seronegative.

The V and J genes are TRBV30 and TRBJ1-1; a possible D gene is TRBD1 (5 bases). V lost 4 bases and J 4 bases, leaving 13 bases between the germline ends. Germline CDR1 reads GTSNPN; CDR2 reads SVGIG (reference sequence). The CDR3 has 13 residues. CDR3 DNA: TGTGCCTGGACCGGGGGGGGAGGCACTGAAGCTTTCTTT. Protein: CAWTGGGGTEAFF.

The chain is built from TRBV4-1 and TRBJ2-7; 11 positions match TRBD1. The CDR3 covers 14 residues. V lost 4 bases and J lost 7; bases outside the gene matches: 6. Germline lookup yields CDR1 MGHRA and CDR2 YSYEKL. The CDR3 DNA is TGCGCCAGCAGCCCTCTAGGGACAGGGGGTGAGCAGTACTTC. It encodes CASSPLGTGGEQYF.

The V call is TRBV27, the J call TRBJ1-6, with TRBD1 as a possible D gene (5 bases). The V gene's germline CDR1 is MNHEY and CDR2 SMNVEV (reference sequence). The CDR3 is 14 amino acids. The V end was cut by 8 bases, the J end by 10 bases, with 18 bases between. CDR3 in amino acids: CASGLNRGDSPLHF. As DNA, the CDR3 is TGTGCCAGCGGTCTCAACCGGGGGGACTCACCCCTCCACTTT.

The gene calls are TRBV27 and TRBJ1-2; tentatively, D is TRBD1 (6 bases). Germline V gene sequence: CDR1 MNHEY, CDR2 SMNVEV (reference sequence). There are 13 residues in the CDR3. Between the trimmed V and J ends, which lost 0 bases and 8 bases, there was a span of 10 bases. The DNA for the CDR3 is TGTGCCAGCAGTTTATCGCAGGGGCGCGGCTACACCTTC. Translated, it gives CASSLSQGRGYTF.

The chain links TRBV7-2 to TRBJ1-2; 8 nucleotides line up with TRBD1. In germline, CDR1 is SGHTA, CDR2 FQGNSA. Trimming cost V 4 bases and J 4 bases; bases outside gene matches: 11. The CDR3 contains 16 residues. In nucleotides, the CDR3 is TGTGCCAGCAGCTCTACGGACAGGGTGTGGGTCTATGGCTACACCTTC. It yields the protein CASSSTDRVWVYGYTF.

This chain joins TRBV10-3 and TRBJ1-1; 7 bases are a match to TRBD1. CDR3 length: 14 amino acids. J lost 2 bases, V lost 7 bases, and 7 bases had no gene match. Germline V gene lookup returns CDR1 ENHRY and CDR2 SYGVKD. CDR3 coding DNA: TGTGCCATCAAGGCGGGGACAGACAACACTGAAGCTTTCTTT. It translates to CAIKAGTDNTEAFF.

The chain is built from TRBV2 and TRBJ2-1, with D possibly TRBD1 on 6 matching bases. This CDR3 has 15 residues. In germline, CDR1 is SNHLY, CDR2 FYNNEI. V was trimmed by 6 bases and J by 1 base, leaving 13 bases between them. The CDR3 DNA is TGTGCCAGCAGCCAGGAGGACAGATCCTACAATGAGCAGTTCTTC. Amino acid sequence: CASSQEDRSYNEQFF.

The chain uses TRBV25-1 and TRBJ2-1; 10 nucleotides align to TRBD1. The CDR3 is made up of 14 amino acids. Unmatched junction bases numbered 7, after V lost 7 bases and J lost 7 bases. Germline V gene lookup returns CDR1 MGHDK and CDR2 SYGVNS. In DNA form, the CDR3 reads TGTGCCAGCACCCGACAGGGGGCGGGGAATGAGCAGTTCTTC. Amino acids: CASTRQGAGNEQFF. Supplemented by reference TRBV25-1 and TRBJ2-1, the full variable domain reads EADIYQTPRYLVIGTGKKITLECSQTMGHDKMYWYQQDPGMELHLIHYSYGVNSTEKGDLSSESTVSRIRTEHFPLTLESARPSHTSQYLCASTRQGAGNEQFFGPGTRLTVL.

The chain recombines TRBV4-3 with TRBJ1-2; 7 positions match TRBD1. CDR1 LGHNA and CDR2 YSLEER come from the germline V gene. CDR3 length equals 16 residues. Trimming cost V 2 bases and J 6 bases; bases outside gene matches: 12. The CDR3 reads CASSQSVGGDSHGYTF. The DNA of the CDR3 is TGCGCCAGCAGCCAAAGTGTAGGGGGCGATTCGCATGGCTACACCTTC.